A selection of T cell receptor beta chains follows, all from one sample in a study of OX40 agonist ivuxolimab in advanced cancers. Method: immunoSEQ multiplex PCR; TCRdb's copy keeps in-frame clones and lacks some. The sample lists about 94,000 clones, approximately 91% occurring once. This specimen consisted of CD4+ or CD8+ T cells sorted from blood, obtained in a trial of the OX40 agonist ivuxolimab. These receptors were taken from an adult with an advanced solid tumor such as melanoma, head and neck, liver or kidney cancer. Both conserved end residues are part of each CDR3. The D gene is left open where the match is weak.

v_call: TRBV2
j_call: TRBJ2-1
d_call: NA
cdr3_aa: CASSDGVNEQFF
cdr3_nt: TGTGCCAGCAGTGACGGGGTGAATGAGCAGTTCTTC

v_call: TRBV20-1
j_call: TRBJ2-7
d_call: NA
cdr3_aa: CSAEGGSEQYF
cdr3_nt: TGCAGTGCTGAGGGGGGGTCAGAGCAGTACTTC

v_call: TRBV27
j_call: TRBJ2-7
d_call: NA
cdr3_aa: CASSLQGGFYEQYF
cdr3_nt: TGTGCCAGCAGTTTACAGGGGGGCTTCTACGAGCAGTACTTC

v_call: TRBV27
j_call: TRBJ1-2
d_call: NA
cdr3_aa: CASSFDRNYGYTF
cdr3_nt: TGTGCCAGCAGTTTCGACAGGAACTATGGCTACACCTTC

v_call: TRBV6-1
j_call: TRBJ1-3
d_call: TRBD1
cdr3_aa: CASSEGSGQGARNTIYF
cdr3_nt: TGTGCCAGCAGTGAAGGAAGCGGACAGGGGGCACGAAACACCATATATTTT

v_call: TRBV19
j_call: TRBJ2-3
d_call: TRBD1
cdr3_aa: CASSKQEGGGLADTQYF
cdr3_nt: TGTGCCAGTAGTAAGCAGGAAGGGGGCGGGTTGGCAGATACGCAGTATTTT

v_call: TRBV6-5
j_call: TRBJ1-1
d_call: TRBD1
cdr3_aa: CASRANRGLNTEAFF
cdr3_nt: TGTGCCAGCAGGGCAAACAGGGGCTTGAACACTGAAGCTTTCTTT

v_call: TRBV6-5
j_call: TRBJ2-7
d_call: NA
cdr3_aa: CASRFSYEQYF
cdr3_nt: TGTGCCAGCAGATTCTCCTACGAGCAGTACTTC

v_call: TRBV5-4
j_call: TRBJ2-7
d_call: NA
cdr3_aa: CASSPEGQSNEQYF
cdr3_nt: TGTGCCAGCAGCCCGGAGGGACAAAGCAACGAGCAGTACTTC

v_call: TRBV6-6
j_call: TRBJ1-1
d_call: NA
cdr3_aa: CASSRGYNTEAFF
cdr3_nt: TGTGCCAGCAGTCGGGGGTACAACACTGAAGCTTTCTTT